The present entry profiles one TCR beta chain with its context. As processed by the authors: Reference gene primers were amplified, and this amplification served to estimate nucleated cell counts. TCRdb's copy holds only in-frame clones and misses some; the assay was immunoSEQ multiplex PCR. The DNA was the basis for D and trimming; V, J and clone size are from that table. The sample lists approximately 340,000 clones, more than 70% occurring once. The data were taken from a study of blood T cell repertoires in COVID-19. Across the whole study: From the United States, Italy and Spain came samples of acute and convalescent COVID-19. The analysed material was cDNA or gDNA that came from T cells, B-cell-depleted T cells, or PBMCs.

The CDR3 spans 16 residues. V and J are TRBV12-1 and TRBJ2-7; TRBD1, the table's D call, lacks a check against the DNA. TRBV12-1 is shown as a pseudogene. Sequencing was carried out using peripheral blood. The TCR sequence derives from a man under 40 with active or convalescent COVID-19. CDR3 nucleotide sequence: TGTGCCAGCAGCTTTGGGGGTTCTGACAGCTCCTACGAGCAGTACTTC. It specifies CASSFGGSDSSYEQYF.